The 30 T cell receptor beta chains presented below share a single source sample, sequenced in a study of blood T cell repertoires in COVID-19. Libraries were prepared by immunoSEQ multiplex PCR; TCRdb keeps only in-frame clonotypes and omits some of them. The table has 110,000 or so clones, around 90% seen once. Sequencing was performed on peripheral blood. The receptors were gathered from a woman between 45 and 60 years old with acute or convalescent COVID-19.

The gene calls are TRBV9 and TRBJ1-1; TRBD1 matches at 7 bases. Germline V gene lookup returns CDR1 SGDLS and CDR2 YYNGEE. The CDR3 spans 15 residues. V was pared by 4 bases and J by 3 bases, with 9 bases of the junction left unmatched. The CDR3 sequence is CASSPNSGGYTEAFF. In DNA form, the CDR3 reads TGTGCCAGCAGCCCGAACTCAGGGGGATACACTGAAGCTTTCTTT. The whole variable domain, filled in from reference TRBV9 and TRBJ1-1, reads DSGVTQTPKHLITATGQRVTLRCSPRSGDLSVYWYQQSLDQGLQFLIQYYNGEERAKGNILERFSAQQFPDLHSELNLSSLELGDSALYFCASSPNSGGYTEAFFGQGTRLTVV.

This chain uses TRBV19 with TRBJ2-1, with 8 bases identical to TRBD2. V lost 1 base and J lost 2; bases outside the gene matches: 1. Per germline, CDR1 LNHDA and CDR2 SQIVND (reference sequence). The CDR3 consists of 15 residues. The CDR3 nucleotides are TGTGCCAGTAGTATAGGTAGCGGGGCCTACAATGAGCAGTTCTTC. Its translation: CASSIGSGAYNEQFF.

The V call is TRBV7-9, the J call TRBJ2-7; D gene unclear. CDR3 length: 12 amino acids. V lost 5 bases and J lost 1, with 6 bases in between. Germline V gene lookup returns CDR1 SEHNR and CDR2 FQNEAQ (reference sequence). The CDR3 is CASSLQSYEQYF. CDR3 DNA: TGTGCCAGCAGCCTCCAGTCCTACGAGCAGTACTTC.

The rearrangement links TRBV14 to TRBJ2-3; D unclear. V lost 1 base and J lost 2, with 7 bases in between. Germline CDR1 reads SGHDN; CDR2 reads FVKESK. This CDR3 is built from 14 residues. CDR3 amino acids: CASSQGFYTDTQYF. CDR3 DNA: TGTGCCAGCAGCCAAGGCTTCTACACAGATACGCAGTATTTT.

The chain has TRBV28 and TRBJ2-2, with TRBD1 identical over 7 bases. Germline V lookup: CDR1 MDHEN, CDR2 SYDVKM. After removal of 2 bases from V and 3 bases from J, the junction contained 3 bases not matched to a gene. The CDR3 is made up of 15 amino acids. Here the CDR3 reads CASSLETGYTGELFF. The DNA of the CDR3 is TGTGCCAGCAGTTTAGAGACAGGGTACACCGGGGAGCTGTTTTTT.

This clone was seen only a few times. The V and J genes are TRBV7-9 and TRBJ2-1, with a weak D call TRBD2 (5 bases). V was shortened by 5 bases and J by 9 bases, with 14 bases between the two germline ends. This CDR3 is 13 amino acids long. Germline-derived CDR1 and CDR2 are SEHNR and FQNEAQ (reference sequence). The CDR3 loop reads CASSPSGLLEQFF. DNA for the CDR3: TGTGCCAGCAGCCCGTCAGGACTCCTTGAGCAGTTCTTC.

V usage is TRBV25-1 and J usage is TRBJ2-7; TRBD2 might be the D (5 bases). V was trimmed by 3 bases and J by 3 bases, leaving 9 bases between them. There are 13 residues in the CDR3. Germline V gives CDR1 MGHDK, CDR2 SYGVNS. The CDR3 DNA reads TGTGCCAGCAGTGAGACCGGGGACTACGAGCAGTACTTC. Protein: CASSETGDYEQYF.

CDR3 amino acids: CATSESLGQGDWEGNQPQHF. CDR3 bases: TGTGCCACCAGTGAATCCCTTGGACAGGGGGATTGGGAGGGCAATCAGCCCCAGCATTTT. This rearrangement joins TRBV24-1 to TRBJ1-5; 10 bases align to TRBD1. The germline CDR1 and CDR2 sequences are KGHDR and SFDVKD. With 4 bases clipped from V and 2 bases from J, the junction kept 16 bases outside the gene matches. The CDR3 contains 20 residues.

The chain carries TRBV20-1 and TRBJ1-3; no definite D call. V gave up 3 bases and J gave up 8 bases, with 8 bases separating them. Germline lookup yields CDR1 DFQATT and CDR2 SNEGSKA (reference sequence). The length of the CDR3 is 11 residues. The CDR3 DNA reads as TGCAGTGCTAGGTACAGTGACACCATATATTTT. Amino acids: CSARYSDTIYF.

The gene calls are TRBV6-5 and TRBJ1-2; D is possibly TRBD1 (5 bases). Trimming shortened V by 6 bases and J by 10 bases, and 9 bases separated the two germline ends. The CDR3 has 10 amino acids. Germline assignment: CDR1 MNHEY and CDR2 SVGAGI. The DNA of the CDR3 is TGTGCCAGCAGAGGGGCAAACTACACCTTC. This gives the protein CASRGANYTF.

The chain recombines TRBV24-1 with TRBJ2-3; possible D gene TRBD1, 5 bases. The V gene lost 3 bases and the J gene lost 4 bases, with 7 bases spanning the gap. This CDR3 spans 13 amino acids. Per germline, CDR1 KGHDR and CDR2 SFDVKD. The CDR3 DNA reads as TGTGCCACCAGTGATCCAGGGTCAGATACGCAGTATTTT. It specifies CATSDPGSDTQYF.

V usage is TRBV25-1 and J usage is TRBJ1-2, with D possibly TRBD1 on 6 matching bases. Trimming removed 5 bases from V and 1 base from J, with 14 bases in between. Germline assignment: CDR1 MGHDK and CDR2 SYGVNS. The CDR3 spans 15 residues. CDR3 protein: CASSPQGMNNYGYTF. The CDR3, as DNA: TGTGCCAGCAGTCCCCAGGGGATGAATAACTATGGCTACACCTTC.

The chain links TRBV19 to TRBJ1-1; weak D call: TRBD1 (6 bases). The CDR3 consists of 11 residues. Trimming removed 10 bases at V and 8 bases at J, with 14 bases between. Germline values: CDR1 LNHDA, CDR2 SQIVND (reference sequence). CDR3 sequence: CATSRTEEAFF. CDR3 coding DNA: TGTGCCACATCGCGGACAGAAGAAGCTTTCTTT.

J is TRBJ2-3 and V is TRBV27; the match to TRBD2 covers 7 bases. The CDR3 has 16 amino acids. Germline V gene lookup returns CDR1 MNHEY and CDR2 SMNVEV (reference sequence). V lost 5 bases and J lost 2; bases outside the gene matches: 10. The CDR3 region is CASSPSSGELTDTQYF. CDR3 nucleotide sequence: TGTGCCAGCAGTCCCTCAAGCGGGGAACTCACAGATACGCAGTATTTT.

The chain joins TRBV6-2 or TRBV6-3 to TRBJ2-2, with a tentative D call TRBD1 (5 bases). The ends were cut back, 5 bases at V and 4 bases at J, with 17 bases in the middle. CDR1 and CDR2 (germline): MNHEY, SVGEGT. CDR3 length: 16 amino acids. The CDR3 sequence: CASSPPKGMGTGELFF. The CDR3 region has the DNA TGTGCCAGCAGTCCCCCCAAGGGGATGGGCACCGGGGAGCTGTTTTTT.

Here the CDR3 DNA reads TGTGCATGCGCTAGGGGCAACGAGCAGTACTTC. Its translation is CACARGNEQYF. V usage is TRBV10-3 and J usage is TRBJ2-7; the D gene is possibly TRBD1 (5 bases). The CDR3 loop spans 11 amino acids. Germline V gene data show CDR1 as ENHRY and CDR2 as SYGVKD.

The chain combines TRBV28 with TRBJ2-1, with 10 nucleotides matching TRBD2. Germline CDR1 and CDR2: MDHEN and SYDVKM. J lost 9 bases, V lost 6 bases, and 11 bases had no gene match. There are 15 residues in the CDR3. The chain's CDR3 is CASRSDFSGRIEQFF. CDR3 DNA sequence: TGTGCCAGCAGGTCAGACTTTAGCGGGAGGATTGAGCAGTTCTTC.

The chain combines TRBV3-1 (or the pseudogene TRBV3-2) with TRBJ2-4, with D perhaps TRBD2 (6 bases). CDR3 size: 13 residues. Trimming shortened V by 4 bases and J by 6 bases, and 10 bases separated the two germline ends. CDR1 LGHDT and CDR2 YNNKEL come from the germline V gene (reference sequence). The CDR3 protein is CASSPSGVNIQYF. CDR3 nucleotide sequence: TGTGCCAGCAGCCCCTCGGGGGTAAACATTCAGTACTTC.

The V gene is TRBV11-2, the J gene TRBJ1-2, with D possibly matching TRBD1 (6 bases). This CDR3 contains 13 residues. Trimming cost V 7 bases and J 4 bases, with 13 bases left between them. Germline CDR1 and CDR2: SGHAT and FQNNGV. CDR3 amino acids: CASTTDSSYGYTF. CDR3 DNA: TGTGCCAGCACCACGGACAGTTCCTATGGCTACACCTTC. The whole variable domain, filled in from reference TRBV11-2 and TRBJ1-2, reads EAGVAQSPRYKIIEKRQSVAFWCNPISGHATLYWYQQILGQGPKLLIQFQNNGVVDDSQLPKDRFSAERLKGVDSTLKIQPAKLEDSAVYLCASTTDSSYGYTFGSGTRLTVV.

This sequence joins TRBV4-1 and TRBJ2-7; TRBD1 matches at 7 bases. Germline V gene data show CDR1 as MGHRA and CDR2 as YSYEKL. This CDR3 is built from 14 residues. With 1 base clipped from V and 7 bases from J, the junction kept 7 bases outside the gene matches. CDR3 DNA: TGCGCCAGCAGCCAAGCTGACAGGGCAGGGGAGCAGTACTTC. Translated, it gives CASSQADRAGEQYF.

The chain links TRBV4-1 to TRBJ1-2; D remains ambiguous. The ends were cut back, 2 bases at V and 6 bases at J, with 13 bases in the middle. Germline-derived CDR1 and CDR2 are MGHRA and YSYEKL. The CDR3 totals 14 residues. For the CDR3, the DNA is TGCGCCAGCAGCCAACGCGGGGATTCGCATGGCTACACCTTC. Residues: CASSQRGDSHGYTF.

This chain connects TRBV9 to TRBJ1-3; 9 bases map to TRBD1. Germline CDR1 SGDLS, CDR2 YYNGEE. The CDR3 length is 16 residues. V lost 4 bases, J lost 0 bases, and 5 bases stayed unmatched. CDR3 in DNA: TGTGCCAGCAGCAGGCCGGGACAGGGCTCTGGAAACACCATATATTTT. Amino acid sequence: CASSRPGQGSGNTIYF.

V gene TRBV5-4 combines with J gene TRBJ1-6; D gene uncertain. This CDR3 has 12 residues. The germline V gene encodes CDR1 SGHNT and CDR2 YYREEE (reference sequence). Trimming pared 5 bases from V and 10 bases from J, leaving 10 bases between. CDR3 sequence: CASRERGSPLHF. CDR3 bases: TGTGCCAGCAGAGAGCGCGGGTCACCCCTCCACTTT. Full variable domain (missing parts from reference TRBV5-4 and TRBJ1-6): ETGVTQSPTHLIKTRGQQVTLRCSSQSGHNTVSWYQQALGQGPQFIFQYYREEENGRGNFPPRFSGLQFPNYSSELNVNALELDDSALYLCASRERGSPLHFGNGTRLTVT.

This chain uses TRBV18 with TRBJ1-1, with D maybe TRBD1 (6 bases). Germline V gene data show CDR1 as KGHSH and CDR2 as LQKENI. The CDR3 length is 12 residues. V shed 5 bases and J shed 11 bases, with 15 bases lying between them. The CDR3 DNA is TGTGCCAGCTCATCGGACAGCCAGCGGGCTTTCTTT. It codes for CASSSDSQRAFF.

The rearrangement links TRBV2 to TRBJ1-2, with D tentatively TRBD1 (6 bases). The V gene lost 0 bases and the J gene lost 4 bases, with 18 bases spanning the gap. Germline V gene data show CDR1 as SNHLY and CDR2 as FYNNEI. The CDR3 runs 17 residues. The CDR3 coding sequence is TGTGCCAGCAGTGAAGCGCGGGTACCGGGACACCTCTATGGCTACACCTTC. It codes for CASSEARVPGHLYGYTF.

The V gene is TRBV6-1, the J gene TRBJ2-7; D gene ambiguous. The germline V gene has CDR1 MNHNS and CDR2 SASEGT. The V end was cut by 1 base, the J end by 0 bases, with 10 bases between. The CDR3 length is 15 residues. The CDR3 region is CASSEDRHSSYEQYF. The CDR3 coding sequence is TGTGCCAGCAGTGAAGATAGGCACAGCTCCTACGAGCAGTACTTC.

This clone has just one count. This chain uses TRBV7-2 with TRBJ2-3; TRBD2 might be the D (6 bases). V dropped 5 bases and J dropped 1 base, with 13 bases sitting between them. This CDR3 spans 15 amino acids. Germline CDR1 is SGHTA and CDR2 is FQGNSA. In nucleotides, the CDR3 is TGTGCCAGCAGCCTACCCGCTAGCGGCACAGATACGCAGTATTTT. Residues: CASSLPASGTDTQYF.

The V and J genes are TRBV13 and TRBJ2-3; 10 bases are shared with TRBD1. V shed 4 bases and J 4 bases; nucleotides not matched to a gene: 11. CDR3 size: 17 residues. CDR1 and CDR2 from the germline V gene are PRHDT and FYEKMQ (reference sequence). Here the CDR3 reads CASSSGGTGVIADTQYF. Here the CDR3 DNA reads TGTGCCAGCAGCTCAGGGGGGACAGGGGTAATAGCAGATACGCAGTATTTT.

The chain couples TRBV5-4 to TRBJ2-1; 14 bases agree with TRBD2. The CDR3 loop spans 15 amino acids. J was trimmed by 8 bases and V by 4 bases; bases with no gene match: 5. Germline V gene sequence: CDR1 SGHNT, CDR2 YYREEE (reference sequence). The CDR3 sequence is CASSRSGLAGDEQFF. The CDR3 DNA reads as TGTGCCAGCAGCCGCTCGGGACTAGCGGGGGATGAGCAGTTCTTC.

V is TRBV19 and J is TRBJ2-1, with TRBD2 as a possible D gene (6 bases). This CDR3 is 14 amino acids long. The germline V gene has CDR1 LNHDA and CDR2 SQIVND (reference sequence). V was shortened by 4 bases and J by 4 bases, with 11 bases between the two germline ends. CDR3 bases: TGTGCCAGTAGTAACCCCGGGAGATACAATGAGCAGTTCTTC. Translation: CASSNPGRYNEQFF.